Here is one T cell receptor beta chain with its context. Its cognate antigen is unknown. This specimen comes from a study of beta chain features in type 1 diabetes. As every portion of the isolated RNA was reverse transcribed, the sequencing read expressed TCRB transcripts. Repertoires were generated with immunoSEQ multiplex PCR, while TCRdb's copy carries only in-frame clones and drops some. The sample includes about 660,000 clones, about an eighth of them seen just once. The study's findings and limits: Naive, central memory and Treg TCRB repertoires appeared more alike in patients than in healthy donors. All four CD4+ subsets of Type 1 diabetes patients contained TCRB CDR3s that were moderately but significantly shorter.

The V and J ends lost 1 base and 5 bases respectively, with 14 bases between them. The CDR3 has 15 residues. Germline lookup yields CDR1 SGHTA and CDR2 FQGNSA. Sample: naive CD4+ T cells from blood. The TCR sequence derives from a young man with type 1 diabetes. The V gene is TRBV7-2, the J gene TRBJ2-5; perhaps TRBD1 as D (6 bases). The CDR3 DNA reads TGTGCCAGCAGCTTAGGTACAGGGCTGGGTGAGACCCAGTACTTC. Translation gives CASSLGTGLGETQYF.